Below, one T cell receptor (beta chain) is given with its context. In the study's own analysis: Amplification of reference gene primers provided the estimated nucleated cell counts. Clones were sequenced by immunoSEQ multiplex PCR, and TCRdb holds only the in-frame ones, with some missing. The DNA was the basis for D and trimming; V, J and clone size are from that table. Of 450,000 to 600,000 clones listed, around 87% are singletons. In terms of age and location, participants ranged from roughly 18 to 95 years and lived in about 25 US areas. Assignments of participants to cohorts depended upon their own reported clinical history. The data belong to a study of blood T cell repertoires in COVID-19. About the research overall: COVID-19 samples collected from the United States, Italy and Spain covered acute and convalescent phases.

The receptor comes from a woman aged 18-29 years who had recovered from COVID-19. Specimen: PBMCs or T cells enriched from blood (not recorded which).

The CDR3 is CASRQGDTQYF. The CDR3 nucleotides are TGTGCCAGCAGACAGGGGGATACGCAGTATTTT. The chain recombines TRBV6-5 with TRBJ2-3; 7 bases are shared with TRBD1. The CDR3 is 11 amino acids. After removal of 6 bases from V and 6 bases from J, the junction contained 0 bases not matched to a gene. Germline CDR1 MNHEY, CDR2 SVGAGI.